The clone carrying this T cell receptor beta chain was seen a few times. This CDR3 region has 15 residues. V lost 3 bases, J lost 0 bases, and 1 base stayed unmatched. CDR1 and CDR2 from the germline V gene are LNHNV and YYDKDF (reference sequence). The data derive from a study of T cells in Graves' hyperthyroidism and ophthalmopathy. The source of the PBMCs was around 10 ml of fresh peripheral blood. Amplification of TCR beta CDR3 regions used RNA as the template. First-round RT-PCR targeting the TCR CDR3 was performed with the HTBI primer set. TCRdb reprocessed the multiplex PCR reads via MiXCR and lists one record per CDR3 protein. Of about 270,000 distinct CDR3 sequences listed, 13% to 15% were seen once; the top ten hold about 33%.

Sequencing input: blood. The clonotype was recovered from a woman aged 45-60 years with Graves' hyperthyroidism that later progressed to Graves' ophthalmopathy. The rearrangement links TRBV15 to TRBJ2-2; TRBD1 aligns across 7 bases. CDR3 loop: CATSSGTANTGELFF. DNA of the CDR3: TGTGCCACCAGCAGCGGGACAGCGAACACCGGGGAGCTGTTTTTT.